This paragraph reports one T cell receptor (beta chain). Antigen unknown. Profiling relied on immunoSEQ multiplex PCR, and the TCRdb table lists in-frame clones only, not all of them. Here the sample spans approximately 90,000 clones, around 88% being singletons. Germline V gene sequence: CDR1 SGHDT, CDR2 YYEEEE. After removal of 5 bases from V and 4 bases from J, the junction contained 17 bases not matched to a gene. This CDR3 is built from 17 residues. These data belong to a study of OX40 agonist ivuxolimab in advanced cancers. Study details: Three patients, one with hepatocellular carcinoma and two with cutaneous melanoma, responded partially.

Study-wide results and caveats: Low normalized clonal expansion also occurred in some nonresponding patients.

The TCR sequence derives from an adult with an advanced solid tumor such as melanoma, head and neck, liver or kidney cancer. This chain links TRBV5-6 with TRBJ2-7, with TRBD2 matching over 8 bases. Sequences were derived from CD4+ or CD8+ T cells sorted from blood, sampled in a trial of the OX40 agonist ivuxolimab. The CDR3 loop reads CASSRQETGGPLYEQYF. The CDR3 DNA is TGTGCCAGCAGTCGACAGGAAACGGGAGGGCCTTTGTACGAGCAGTACTTC. Using reference TRBV5-6 and TRBJ2-7 for the parts outside the CDR3, the full variable domain is DAGVTQSPTHLIKTRGQQVTLRCSPKSGHDTVSWYQQALGQGPQFIFQYYEEEERQRGNFPDRFSGHQFPNYSSELNVNALLLGDSALYLCASSRQETGGPLYEQYFGPGTRLTVT.